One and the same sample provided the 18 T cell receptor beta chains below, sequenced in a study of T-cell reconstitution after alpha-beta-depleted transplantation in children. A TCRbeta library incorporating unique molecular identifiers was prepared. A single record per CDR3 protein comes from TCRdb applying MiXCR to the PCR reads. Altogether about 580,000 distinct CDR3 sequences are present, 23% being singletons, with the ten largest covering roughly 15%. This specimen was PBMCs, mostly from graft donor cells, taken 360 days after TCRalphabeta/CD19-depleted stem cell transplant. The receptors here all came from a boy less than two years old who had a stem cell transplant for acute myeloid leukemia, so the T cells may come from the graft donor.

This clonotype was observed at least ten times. CDR3 bases: TGTGCCAGCAGCGTAGATTGGGAGGTGGGGTCCTACGAGCAGTACTTC. Its protein is CASSVDWEVGSYEQYF. The chain employs TRBV9 and TRBJ2-7, with D possibly matching TRBD2 (6 bases). The germline V and J ends were trimmed by 0 bases and 1 base, with 14 bases remaining between them. Germline V gene data show CDR1 as SGDLS and CDR2 as YYNGEE. This CDR3 contains 16 residues.

The CDR3 reads CASSFRQGYEQYF. The CDR3 DNA is TGTGCCAGCAGTTTCAGACAGGGCTACGAGCAGTACTTC. The V gene is TRBV27, the J gene TRBJ2-7; 7 positions match TRBD1. The V gene end was trimmed by 3 bases and the J gene end by 3 bases; junction bases not matched to a gene: 2. The germline gives CDR1 MNHEY, CDR2 SMNVEV (reference sequence). The CDR3 is 13 amino acids.

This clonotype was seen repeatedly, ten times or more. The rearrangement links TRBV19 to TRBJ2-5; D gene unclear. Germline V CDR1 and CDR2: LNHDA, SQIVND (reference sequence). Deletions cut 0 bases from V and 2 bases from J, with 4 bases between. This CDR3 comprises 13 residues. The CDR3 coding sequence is TGTGCCAGTAGTATAGAGGCACAAGAGACCCAGTACTTC. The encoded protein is CASSIEAQETQYF.

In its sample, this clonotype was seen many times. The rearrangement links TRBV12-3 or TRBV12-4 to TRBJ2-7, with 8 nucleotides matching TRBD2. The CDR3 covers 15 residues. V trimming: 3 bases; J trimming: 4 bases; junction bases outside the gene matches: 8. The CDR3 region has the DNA TGTGCCAGCAGTTTTGCGGCTAGCGGGTATTACGAGCAGTACTTC. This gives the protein CASSFAASGYYEQYF.

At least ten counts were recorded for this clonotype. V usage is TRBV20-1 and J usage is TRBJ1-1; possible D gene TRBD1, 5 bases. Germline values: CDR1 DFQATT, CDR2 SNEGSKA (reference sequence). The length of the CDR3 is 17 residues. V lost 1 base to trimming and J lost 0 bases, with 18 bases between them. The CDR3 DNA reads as TGCAGTGCTAGAGCCCCTAGGGGCTGGGGGGTGAACACTGAAGCTTTCTTT. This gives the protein CSARAPRGWGVNTEAFF.

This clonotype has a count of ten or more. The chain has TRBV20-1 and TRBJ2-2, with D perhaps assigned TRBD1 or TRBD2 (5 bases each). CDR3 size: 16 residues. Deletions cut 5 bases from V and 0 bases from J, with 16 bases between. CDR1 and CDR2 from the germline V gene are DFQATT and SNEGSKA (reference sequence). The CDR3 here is CSAYLPGTPNTGELFF. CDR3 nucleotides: TGCAGTGCTTACCTTCCCGGGACCCCGAACACCGGGGAGCTGTTTTTT.

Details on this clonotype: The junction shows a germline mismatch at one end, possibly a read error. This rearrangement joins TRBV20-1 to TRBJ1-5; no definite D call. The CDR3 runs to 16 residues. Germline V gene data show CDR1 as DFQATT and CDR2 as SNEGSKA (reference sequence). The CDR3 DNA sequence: TGCTGTGCTAGACGTGAGCCGGGCCTAGGGAATCAGCCCCAGCATTTT. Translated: CCARREPGLGNQPQHF.

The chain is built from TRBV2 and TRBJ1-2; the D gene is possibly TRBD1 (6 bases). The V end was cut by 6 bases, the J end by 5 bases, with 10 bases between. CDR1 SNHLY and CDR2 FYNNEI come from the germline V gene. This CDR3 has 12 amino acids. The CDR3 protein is CASRGAWYGYTF. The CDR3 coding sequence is TGTGCCAGCAGGGGGGCCTGGTATGGCTACACCTTC. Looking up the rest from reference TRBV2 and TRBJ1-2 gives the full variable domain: EPEVTQTPSHQVTQMGQEVILRCVPISNHLYFYWYRQILGQKVEFLVSFYNNEISEKSEIFDDQFSVERPDGSNFTLKIRSTKLEDSAMYFCASRGAWYGYTFGSGTRLTVV.

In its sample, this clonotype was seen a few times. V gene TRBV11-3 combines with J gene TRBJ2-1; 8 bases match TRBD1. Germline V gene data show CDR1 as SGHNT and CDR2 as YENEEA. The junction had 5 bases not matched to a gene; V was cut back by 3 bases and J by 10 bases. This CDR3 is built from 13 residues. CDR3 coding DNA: TGTGCCAGCAGCTTCGGGACAGGCACAGAGCAGTTCTTC. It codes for CASSFGTGTEQFF.

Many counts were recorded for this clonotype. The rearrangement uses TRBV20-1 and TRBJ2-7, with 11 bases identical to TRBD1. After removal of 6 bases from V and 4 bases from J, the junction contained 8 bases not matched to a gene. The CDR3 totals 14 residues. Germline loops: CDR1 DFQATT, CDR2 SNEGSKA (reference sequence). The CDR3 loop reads CSASGQGASYEQYF. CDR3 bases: TGCAGTGCGTCCGGACAGGGGGCCTCATACGAGCAGTACTTC.

CDR3 in amino acids: CAAAGTVTGEQYV. CDR3 DNA: TGTGCAGCAGCAGGGACAGTAACGGGGGAGCAGTACGTC. The rearrangement joins TRBV6-1 to TRBJ2-7; 7 bases are a match to TRBD1. CDR3 length: 13 residues. Germline V CDR1 and CDR2: MNHNS, SASEGT.

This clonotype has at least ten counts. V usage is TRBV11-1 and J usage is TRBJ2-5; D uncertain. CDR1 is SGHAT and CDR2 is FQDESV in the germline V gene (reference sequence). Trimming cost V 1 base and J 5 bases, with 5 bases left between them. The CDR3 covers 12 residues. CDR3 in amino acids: CASSLEPETQYF. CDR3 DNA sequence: TGTGCCAGCAGCTTAGAGCCCGAGACCCAGTACTTC.

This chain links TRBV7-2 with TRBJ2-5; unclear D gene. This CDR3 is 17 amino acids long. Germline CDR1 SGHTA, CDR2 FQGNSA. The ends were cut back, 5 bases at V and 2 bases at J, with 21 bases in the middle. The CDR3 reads CASSPLKSRSAQETQYF. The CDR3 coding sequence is TGTGCCAGCAGCCCTCTTAAGTCGAGGAGCGCACAAGAGACCCAGTACTTC.

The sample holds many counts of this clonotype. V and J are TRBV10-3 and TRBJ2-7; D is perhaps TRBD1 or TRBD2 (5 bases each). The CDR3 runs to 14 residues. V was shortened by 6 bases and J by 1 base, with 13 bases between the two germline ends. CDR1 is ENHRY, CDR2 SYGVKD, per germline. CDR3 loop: CAISPQGRSYEQYV. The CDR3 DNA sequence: TGTGCCATCAGCCCCCAGGGACGGTCCTACGAGCAGTACGTC.

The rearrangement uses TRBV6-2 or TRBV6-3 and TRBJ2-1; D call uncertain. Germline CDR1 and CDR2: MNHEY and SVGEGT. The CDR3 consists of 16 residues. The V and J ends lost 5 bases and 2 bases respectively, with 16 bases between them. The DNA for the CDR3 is TGTGCCAGCAGTCTACCGGGCCCCCGGACCTACAATGAGCAGTTCTTC. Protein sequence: CASSLPGPRTYNEQFF.

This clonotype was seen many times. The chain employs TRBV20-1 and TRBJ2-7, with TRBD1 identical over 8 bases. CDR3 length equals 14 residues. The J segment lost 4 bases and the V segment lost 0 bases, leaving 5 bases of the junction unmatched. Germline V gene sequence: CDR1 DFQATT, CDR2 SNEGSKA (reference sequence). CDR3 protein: CSARDRDRWYEQYV. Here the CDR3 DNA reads TGCAGTGCTAGAGATAGGGACAGGTGGTACGAGCAGTACGTC.

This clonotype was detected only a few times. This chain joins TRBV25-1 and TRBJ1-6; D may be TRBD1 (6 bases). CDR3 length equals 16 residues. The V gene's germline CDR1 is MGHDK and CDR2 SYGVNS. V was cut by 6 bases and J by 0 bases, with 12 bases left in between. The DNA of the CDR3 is TGTGCCAGCAGGCCCCAGGGGATCTCCTATAATTCACCCCTCCACTTT. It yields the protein CASRPQGISYNSPLHF.

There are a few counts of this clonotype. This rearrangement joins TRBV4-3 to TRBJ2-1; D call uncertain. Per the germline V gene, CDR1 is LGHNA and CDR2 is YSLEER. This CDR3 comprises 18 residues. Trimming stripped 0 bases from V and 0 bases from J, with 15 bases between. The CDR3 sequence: CASSQEWPRLSSYNEQFF. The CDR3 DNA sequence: TGCGCCAGCAGCCAAGAATGGCCCCGCCTAAGCTCCTACAATGAGCAGTTCTTC.